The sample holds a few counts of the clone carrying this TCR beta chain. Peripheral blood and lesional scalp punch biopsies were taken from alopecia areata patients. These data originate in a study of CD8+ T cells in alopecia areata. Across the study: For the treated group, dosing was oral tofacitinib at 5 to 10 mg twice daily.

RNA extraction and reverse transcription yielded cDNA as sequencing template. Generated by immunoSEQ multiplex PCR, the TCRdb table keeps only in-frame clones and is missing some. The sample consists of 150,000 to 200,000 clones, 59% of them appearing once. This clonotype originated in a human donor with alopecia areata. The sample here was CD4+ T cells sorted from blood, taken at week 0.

In DNA form, the CDR3 reads TGTGCCAGTAGGGCAGGGTCGAGCATTCAGTACTTC. Its translation: CASRAGSSIQYF. The chain carries TRBV19 and TRBJ2-4, with a tentative D call TRBD1 (5 bases). Deletions cut 6 bases from V and 9 bases from J, with 12 bases between. Germline-derived CDR1 and CDR2 are LNHDA and SQIVND (reference sequence). The CDR3 totals 12 residues.